This record concerns one TCR beta chain sequence. Its antigen has not been determined. There are no base qualities to consult, and no much larger clone falls within one base. The record originates from a study of graft-versus-host responses after intestinal transplantation (TCRdb year 2021). For context, the study as a whole: The transplants that recipients got were multivisceral, liver-intestinal, or isolated intestinal. To identify alloreactive clones, pre-transplant mixed lymphocyte reaction products were sequenced and then compared with unstimulated pre-transplant donor and recipient T cells. The cohort enrolled under 25 intestinal transplant recipients including one retransplant, and a few patients lacking pretransplant specimens were excluded. After intestinal transplantation, graft-versus-host and host-versus-graft alloreactive T cell clones in the graft, circulation and bone marrow were tracked using bulk TCR-beta CDR3 sequencing. Rather than being sequenced by the commercial service, samples from a few later patients were sequenced in-house on an Illumina MiSeq and processed with MiXCR. Every recipient was given anti-thymocyte globulin induction, followed by around three years of maintenance tacrolimus and steroids. Donor T cell macrochimerism was defined as a peak of at least 4% donor T cells among recipient peripheral blood mononuclear cells.

In the first month after transplant, blood samples were collected up to 4 times, and after that at least monthly when available. General findings and caveats noted by the study authors: GvH clones were found in recipient bone marrow, and some of the GvH clones appeared earlier in ileal mucosa or blood, which is consistent with an intestinal mucosal origin. The conclusions were limited by the relatively low number and heterogeneity of the intestinal transplant patients. Patients with donor T cell macrochimerism had high GvH to HvG T cell clonal ratios in their allografts. Early after transplant, peak levels of circulating GvH clones were associated with declines in HvG clones.

V lost 0 bases and J lost 1 base; the stretch between them is 6 bases long. There are 14 amino acids in the CDR3, from cysteine to phenylalanine inclusive. Only CDR3 DNA remains: 42 bases, in frame from the first base. The germline V gene yields SGHAT for CDR1 and FQNNGV for CDR2. Library preparation used the immunoSEQ multiplex PCR assay. For most patients, high-throughput TCR-beta CDR3 sequencing of genomic DNA was performed by Adaptive Biotechnologies. The authors' pipeline ran thus. Adaptive's ImmunoSEQ software was the source of the TCR sequencing data for fewer than 20 patients, while a few other patients were processed with MiXCR and VDJtools. CDR3 nucleotide sequences shared by donor and recipient were removed because the origin of these sequences could not be assigned. At least 2-fold expansion over unstimulated cells and a minimum CFSE-low frequency of 0.002% (template counts) or 0.001% (read counts) were required for clones to be classified as alloreactive. Clones were considered mappable if detected in sequenced pre-transplant spleen, lymph node, or MLR CFSE-low populations of the donor or recipient. Cumulative frequency of alloreactive clones was calculated as a percentage of all sequences weighted by copy number. TCRdb mirrors the immuneACCESS table, restricted to in-frame sequences. Some clones are absent from its copies; in checked studies, under half trace to an unresolved V gene, and the reason for the others is unknown. V and J calls and clone size are those listed in that table; D and trimming were worked out from the DNA. Present in this sample are 45,000 or so clones, more than 85% of which were seen just once. The ten largest clones capture 3.5% to 5% of the sample.

The rearranged segments are TRBV11-2 and TRBJ2-5; no D gene can be assigned with confidence. This specimen was PBMCs, taken 524 days after transplant. The clonotype was recovered from a human patient who received an intestinal transplant, so some T cells may come from the graft donor. The DNA sequence is TGTGCCAGCAGCTTAGAATGGCCCCAAGAGACCCAGTACTTC. Translated, it reads CASSLEWPQETQYF.